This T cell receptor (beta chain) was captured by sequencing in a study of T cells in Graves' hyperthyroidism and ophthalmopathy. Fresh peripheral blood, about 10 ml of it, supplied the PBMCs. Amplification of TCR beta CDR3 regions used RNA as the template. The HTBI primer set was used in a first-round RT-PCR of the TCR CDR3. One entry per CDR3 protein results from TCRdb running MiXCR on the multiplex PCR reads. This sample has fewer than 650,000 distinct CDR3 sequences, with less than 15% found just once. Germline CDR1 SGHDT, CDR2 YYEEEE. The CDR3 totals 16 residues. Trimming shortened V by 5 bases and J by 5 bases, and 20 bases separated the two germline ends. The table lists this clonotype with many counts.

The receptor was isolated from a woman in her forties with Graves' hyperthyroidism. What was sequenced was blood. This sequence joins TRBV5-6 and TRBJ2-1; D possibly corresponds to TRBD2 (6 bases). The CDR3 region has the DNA TGTGCCAGCAGTTGGGAGGTACAGATAAAAAACAATGAGCAGTTCTTC. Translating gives CASSWEVQIKNNEQFF.